These T cell receptor beta chains were read from a single sample in a study of T cell responses to AZD1222 COVID-19 vaccine. Only in-frame clones appear in the TCRdb table, and some are missing; sequencing was by immunoSEQ multiplex PCR. Seen here are roughly 140,000 clones, around 89% observed once, and the top ten hold 4.7%. Specimen: peripheral blood, collected on day 0 of AZD1222 vaccination. The origin of the receptors is an adult in good health. CDR3s include the opening cysteine and the closing phenylalanine or tryptophan.

V,length,J,CDR3
TRBV28,15,TRBJ1-1,CASSSWGVAGSEAFF
TRBV19,15,TRBJ1-2,CASSTLQGDLYGYTF
TRBV4-1,16,TRBJ1-5,CASSQGTGGSNQPQHF
TRBV7-8,16,TRBJ1-1,CASSLLIREGNTEAFF
TRBV7-6,15,TRBJ1-6,CASSPTGTINSPLHF
TRBV19,16,TRBJ1-5,CASSIETGVNNQPQHF
TRBV7-3,15,TRBJ2-2,CASSNGLTNTGELFF
TRBV27,13,TRBJ2-7,CASSSSGVYEQYF
TRBV19,15,TRBJ1-4,CAAGGTLPTNEKLFF
TRBV4-2,16,TRBJ2-7,CASSPQTSTRTYEQYF
TRBV10-3,16,TRBJ1-2,CAISERLVLSNYGYTF
TRBV7-3,17,TRBJ2-1,CASSPTPGTSGSNEQFF
TRBV28,14,TRBJ1-1,CASSVRGMNTEAFF
TRBV19,16,TRBJ1-2,CASSKDPQGANYGYTF
TRBV6-2/TRBV6-3,15,TRBJ2-7,CASSFSPAPTYEQYF
TRBV5-1,13,TRBJ1-1,CASSFNRDTEAFF
TRBV5-4,11,TRBJ1-3,CASSSGNTIYF
TRBV7-2,15,TRBJ2-1,CASSSSRALYNEQFF
TRBV28,16,TRBJ1-6,CASSLGPYGGNSPLHF
TRBV5-6,13,TRBJ1-5,CASSLGRGQPQHF
TRBV5-6,13,TRBJ1-2,CASSRGTGYGYTF
TRBV10-1,16,TRBJ1-2,CASSGYLGPLNYGYTF
TRBV12-3/TRBV12-4,13,TRBJ1-2,CASSIAGYYGYTF
TRBV30,13,TRBJ1-5,CAWSARGLQPQHF
TRBV3-1/TRBV3-2,16,TRBJ2-3,CASSPTARGGADTQYF
TRBV19,16,TRBJ1-2,CASTPPGEGRNYGYTF
TRBV19,15,TRBJ1-5,CASTGRTHSNQPQHF
TRBV11-1,12,TRBJ2-1,CASSFRTAEQFF
TRBV6-5,14,TRBJ1-2,CASSRAGGRYGYTF
TRBV10-3,14,TRBJ1-6,CAISESDPNSPLHF
TRBV5-8,15,TRBJ1-4,CASSPGDRKNEKLFF
TRBV7-2,14,TRBJ1-6,CASSSTPQGPPLHF
TRBV4-1,18,TRBJ2-2,CASSQDGASGKMTGELFF
TRBV5-1,16,TRBJ2-2,CASSLDARTRHGELFF
TRBV9,16,TRBJ2-7,CASSPRWERTPYEQYF
TRBV5-1,14,TRBJ1-1,CASSPKDRGLEAFF
TRBV27,14,TRBJ2-3,CASRGLAALGTQYF
TRBV19,15,TRBJ1-2,CASSRSGTGDYGYTF
TRBV5-1,16,TRBJ2-5,CASSLGLQGVQETQYF
TRBV6-2/TRBV6-3,13,TRBJ2-3,CASSSQREGTQYF